These 8 T cell receptor beta chains share one sample of origin, sequenced in a study of response to subunit inactivated influenza vaccine. TCRdb called the RT-PCR reads again in MiXCR, with one record for every CDR3 protein. The sample comprises some 640,000 distinct CDR3 sequences, approximately 15% of which are singletons, and 6% to 7% rests with the top ten. This specimen consisted of PBMCs from blood, obtained 14 to 15 days before vaccination. Receptors originate from a man aged 50-60 years who received an inactivated influenza vaccine.

Ten or more counts support this clonotype. This sequence joins TRBV29-1 and TRBJ2-1, with 8 bases that match TRBD1. J lost 2 bases, V lost 0 bases, and 6 bases had no gene match. The CDR3 contains 16 residues. The germline V gene encodes CDR1 SQVTM and CDR2 ANQGSEA. The CDR3 DNA reads TGCAGCGTTGAAGATCTTGTGACAGGGGCCTACAATGAGCAGTTCTTC. Translating gives CSVEDLVTGAYNEQFF.

The chain couples TRBV13 to TRBJ2-7; weak D call: TRBD1 (6 bases). This CDR3 spans 14 amino acids. Trimming left V 0 bases short and J 6 bases short, with 12 bases between. The V gene's germline CDR1 is PRHDT and CDR2 FYEKMQ (reference sequence). The CDR3 here is CASSLGGTSTEQYF. The CDR3 nucleotides are TGTGCCAGCAGCTTAGGCGGGACATCCACCGAGCAGTACTTC.

This clonotype was observed a few times. The V call is TRBV5-1, the J call TRBJ2-7, with D perhaps assigned TRBD1 or TRBD2 (5 bases each). Trimming took off 4 bases at V and 11 bases at J, with 10 bases between the two ends. Germline-derived CDR1 and CDR2 are SGHRS and YFSETQ. The CDR3 spans 10 residues. The CDR3, as DNA: TGCGCCAGCAGCGGGGACCGGGAGTACTTC. Translated, it gives CASSGDREYF. Together with reference TRBV5-1 and TRBJ2-7, the CDR3 gives the full variable domain: KAGVTQTPRYLIKTRGQQVTLSCSPISGHRSVSWYQQTPGQGLQFLFEYFSETQRNKGNFPGRFSGRQFSNSRSEMNVSTLELGDSALYLCASSGDREYFGPGTRLTVT.

The chain couples TRBV2 to TRBJ2-1; D may be TRBD2 (6 bases). The J call may be faulty, since TRBJ2-7 better matches the DNA end. This CDR3 region has 15 residues. CDR1 is SNHLY, CDR2 FYNNEI, per germline. CDR3 protein: CASRRDSASYNEQYF. CDR3 in DNA: TGTGCCAGCAGGCGGGACTCAGCCTCCTACAATGAGCAGTACTTC.

This clonotype was found a few times. The V call is TRBV27, the J call TRBJ2-1; 10 bases line up with TRBD2. Germline assignment: CDR1 MNHEY and CDR2 SMNVEV (reference sequence). This CDR3 spans 15 amino acids. The V and J ends lost 5 bases and 8 bases, in that order; junction bases with no gene match: 9. CDR3 sequence: CASSPLAGLEDEQFF. The CDR3 coding sequence is TGTGCCAGCAGTCCACTAGCGGGGTTGGAGGATGAGCAGTTCTTC.

This clonotype showed up just a few times. This chain's CDR3 is CASSFDGGANTGELFF. The CDR3 DNA follows: TGTGCCAGCAGCTTCGACGGGGGGGCGAACACCGGGGAGCTGTTTTTT. The chain has TRBV7-8 and TRBJ2-2; 8 nucleotides line up with TRBD2. This CDR3 contains 16 residues. After removal of 3 bases from V and 0 bases from J, the junction contained 3 bases not matched to a gene. Germline CDR1 is SGHVS and CDR2 is FQNEAQ.

This clonotype was detected ten times or more. CDR3: CASRGGTEAFF. The DNA of the CDR3 is TGCGCCAGCCGGGGAGGAACTGAAGCTTTCTTT. The rearrangement uses TRBV5-1 and TRBJ1-1; D is unresolved. V was shortened by 7 bases and J by 5 bases, with 9 bases between the two germline ends. Germline-derived CDR1 and CDR2 are SGHRS and YFSETQ. The CDR3 runs 11 residues.

Comments on this clonotype: One junction end disagrees with the germline gene, perhaps due to a read error. This chain joins TRBV28 and TRBJ2-7, with TRBD1 matching over 9 bases. This CDR3 comprises 14 residues. In germline, CDR1 is MDHEN, CDR2 SYDVKM. CDR3 in amino acids: CASRDRDRAFEEYF. CDR3 in DNA: TGTGCCAGCAGGGATCGGGACAGGGCCTTCGAGGAGTACTTC.